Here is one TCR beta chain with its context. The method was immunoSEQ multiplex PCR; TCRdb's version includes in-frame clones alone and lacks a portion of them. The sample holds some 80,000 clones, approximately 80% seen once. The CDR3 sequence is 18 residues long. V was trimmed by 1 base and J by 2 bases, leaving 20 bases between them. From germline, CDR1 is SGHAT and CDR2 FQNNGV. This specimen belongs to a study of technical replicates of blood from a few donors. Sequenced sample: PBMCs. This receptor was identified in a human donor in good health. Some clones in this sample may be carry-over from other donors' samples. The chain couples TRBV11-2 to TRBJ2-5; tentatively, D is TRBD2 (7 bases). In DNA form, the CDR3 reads TGTGCCAGCAGCTTAGTTGGGGGGGCTGTTTTGACACAAGAGACCCAGTACTTC. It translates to CASSLVGGAVLTQETQYF.